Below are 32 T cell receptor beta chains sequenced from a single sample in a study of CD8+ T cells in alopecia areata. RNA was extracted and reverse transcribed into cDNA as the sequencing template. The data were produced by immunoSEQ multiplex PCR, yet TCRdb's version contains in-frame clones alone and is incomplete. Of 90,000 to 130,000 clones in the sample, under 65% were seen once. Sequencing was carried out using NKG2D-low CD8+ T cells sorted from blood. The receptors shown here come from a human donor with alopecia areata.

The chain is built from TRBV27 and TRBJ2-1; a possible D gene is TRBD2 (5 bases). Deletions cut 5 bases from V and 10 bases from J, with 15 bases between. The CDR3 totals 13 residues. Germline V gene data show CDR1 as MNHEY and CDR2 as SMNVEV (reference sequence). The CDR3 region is CASSPRSRREQFF. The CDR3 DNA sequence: TGTGCCAGCAGTCCACGAAGTCGGAGGGAGCAGTTCTTC.

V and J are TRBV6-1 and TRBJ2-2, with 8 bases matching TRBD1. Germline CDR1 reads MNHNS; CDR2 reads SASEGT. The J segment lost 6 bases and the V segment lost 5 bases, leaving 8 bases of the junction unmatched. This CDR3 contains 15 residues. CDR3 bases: TGTGCCAGCAGTCTGGGACAGGACTACTCCGGGGAGCTGTTTTTT. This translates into CASSLGQDYSGELFF.

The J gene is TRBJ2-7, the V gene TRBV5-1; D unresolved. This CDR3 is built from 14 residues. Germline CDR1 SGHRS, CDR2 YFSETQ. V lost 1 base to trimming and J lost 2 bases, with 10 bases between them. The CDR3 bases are TGCGCCAGCAGCTTGTTGCCGGAGACCTACGAGCAGTACTTC. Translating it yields CASSLLPETYEQYF.

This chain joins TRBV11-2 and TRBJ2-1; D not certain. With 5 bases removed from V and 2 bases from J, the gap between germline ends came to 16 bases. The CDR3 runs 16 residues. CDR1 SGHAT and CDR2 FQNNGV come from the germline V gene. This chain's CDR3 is CASSPLLELTYNEQFF. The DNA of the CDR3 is TGTGCCAGCAGCCCCCTTTTGGAGCTTACCTACAATGAGCAGTTCTTC.

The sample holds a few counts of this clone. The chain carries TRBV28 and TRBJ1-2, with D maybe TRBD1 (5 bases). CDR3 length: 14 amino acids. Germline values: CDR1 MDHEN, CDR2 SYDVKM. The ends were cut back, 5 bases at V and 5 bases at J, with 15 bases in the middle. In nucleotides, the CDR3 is TGTGCCAGCAGTGGCCTGGAGGGGAAATATGGCTACACCTTC. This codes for CASSGLEGKYGYTF.

DNA of the CDR3: TGCAGCGTTCTACAGGAGAAGGTTGGGGCCAACGTCCTGACTTTC. Translating gives CSVLQEKVGANVLTF. The chain has TRBV29-1 and TRBJ2-6, with D possibly being TRBD1 (5 bases). This CDR3 comprises 15 residues. The germline gives CDR1 SQVTM, CDR2 ANQGSEA. Trimming left V 5 bases short and J 3 bases short, with 14 bases between.

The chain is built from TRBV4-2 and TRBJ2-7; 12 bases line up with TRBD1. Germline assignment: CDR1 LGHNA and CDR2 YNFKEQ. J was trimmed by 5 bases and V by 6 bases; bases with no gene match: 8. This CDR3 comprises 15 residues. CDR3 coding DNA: TGTGCCAGCAGGGCCTCCGGGACAGGGGGCAACGAGCAGTACTTC. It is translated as CASRASGTGGNEQYF.

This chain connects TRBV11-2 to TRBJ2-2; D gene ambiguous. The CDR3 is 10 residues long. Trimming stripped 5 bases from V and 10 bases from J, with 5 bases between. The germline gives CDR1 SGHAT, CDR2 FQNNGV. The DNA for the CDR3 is TGTGCCAGCAGCGCCGCGGAGCTGTTTTTT. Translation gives CASSAAELFF.

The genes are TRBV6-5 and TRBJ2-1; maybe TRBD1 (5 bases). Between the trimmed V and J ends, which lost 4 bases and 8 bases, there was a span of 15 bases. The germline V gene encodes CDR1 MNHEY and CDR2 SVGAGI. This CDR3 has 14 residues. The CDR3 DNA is TGTGCCAGCAGTTTACAGGCAGGGTGGGATGAGCAGTTCTTC. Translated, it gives CASSLQAGWDEQFF.

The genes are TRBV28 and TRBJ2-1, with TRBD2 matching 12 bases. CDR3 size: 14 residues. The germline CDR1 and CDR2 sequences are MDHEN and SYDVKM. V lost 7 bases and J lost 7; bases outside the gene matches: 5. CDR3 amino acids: CASIETSGRNEQFF. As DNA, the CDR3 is TGTGCCAGCATTGAGACTAGCGGGAGAAATGAGCAGTTCTTC.

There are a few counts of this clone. The CDR3 loop reads CASSLSGSPDTQYF. CDR3 in DNA: TGTGCCAGCAGTCTTAGCGGGAGCCCAGATACGCAGTATTTT. This chain joins TRBV6-5 and TRBJ2-3, with TRBD2 identical over 9 bases. In germline, CDR1 is MNHEY, CDR2 SVGAGI. The V segment lost 5 bases and the J segment 4 bases; nucleotides outside the gene matches: 4. This CDR3 comprises 14 residues.

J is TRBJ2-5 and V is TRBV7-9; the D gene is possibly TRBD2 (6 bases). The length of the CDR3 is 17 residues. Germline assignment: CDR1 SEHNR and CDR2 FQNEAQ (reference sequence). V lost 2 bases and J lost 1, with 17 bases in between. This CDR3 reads CASSLSDYERSQETQYF. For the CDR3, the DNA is TGTGCCAGCAGCTTATCGGACTATGAGCGGAGCCAAGAGACCCAGTACTTC.

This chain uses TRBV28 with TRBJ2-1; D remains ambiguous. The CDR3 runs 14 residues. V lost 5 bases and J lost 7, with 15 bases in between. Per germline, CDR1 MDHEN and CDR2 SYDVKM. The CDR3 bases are TGTGCCAGCAGTGTAGGAAAAGAGTTGAATGAGCAGTTCTTC. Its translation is CASSVGKELNEQFF. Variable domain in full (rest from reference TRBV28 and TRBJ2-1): DVKVTQSSRYLVKRTGEKVFLECVQDMDHENMFWYRQDPGLGLRLIYFSYDVKMKEKGDIPEGYSVSREKKERFSLILESASTNQTSMYLCASSVGKELNEQFFGPGTRLTVL.

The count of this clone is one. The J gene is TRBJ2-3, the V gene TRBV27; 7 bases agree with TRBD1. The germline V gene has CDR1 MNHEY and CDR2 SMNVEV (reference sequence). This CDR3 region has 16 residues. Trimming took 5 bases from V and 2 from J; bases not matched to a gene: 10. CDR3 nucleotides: TGTGCCAGCAGTCAACGACAGGGTCTGCTCACAGATACGCAGTATTTT. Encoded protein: CASSQRQGLLTDTQYF.

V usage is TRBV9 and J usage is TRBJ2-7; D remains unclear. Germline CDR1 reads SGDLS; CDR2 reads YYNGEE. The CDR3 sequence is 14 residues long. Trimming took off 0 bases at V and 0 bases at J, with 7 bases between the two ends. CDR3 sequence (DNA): TGTGCCAGCAGCGTAGTCTCAGACTCCTACGAGCAGTACTTC. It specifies CASSVVSDSYEQYF.

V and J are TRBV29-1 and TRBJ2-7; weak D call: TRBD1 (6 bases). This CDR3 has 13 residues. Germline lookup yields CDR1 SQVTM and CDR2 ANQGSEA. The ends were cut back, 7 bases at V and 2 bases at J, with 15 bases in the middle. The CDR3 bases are TGCAGCGCAACACCGGGACATACCTACGAGCAGTACTTC. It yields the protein CSATPGHTYEQYF.

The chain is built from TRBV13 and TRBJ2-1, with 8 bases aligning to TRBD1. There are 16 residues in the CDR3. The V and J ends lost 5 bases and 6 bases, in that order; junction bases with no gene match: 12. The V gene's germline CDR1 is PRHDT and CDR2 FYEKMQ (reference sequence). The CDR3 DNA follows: TGTGCCAGCAGCACCCGCTCCAAGGACAGGGCCAATGAGCAGTTCTTC. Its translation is CASSTRSKDRANEQFF.

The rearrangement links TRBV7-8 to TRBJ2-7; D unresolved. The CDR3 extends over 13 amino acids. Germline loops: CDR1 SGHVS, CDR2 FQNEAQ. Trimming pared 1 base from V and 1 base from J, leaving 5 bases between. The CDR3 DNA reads TGTGCCAGCAGCTTAGAACTATCCTACGAGCAGTACTTC. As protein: CASSLELSYEQYF.

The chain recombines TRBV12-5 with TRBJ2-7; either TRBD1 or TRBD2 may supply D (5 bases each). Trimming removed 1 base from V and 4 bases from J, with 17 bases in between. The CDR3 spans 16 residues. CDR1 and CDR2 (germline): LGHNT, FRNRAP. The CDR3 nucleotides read TGTGCTAGTGGTTTGGAAACGGGACCGCTCTCTTACGAGCAGTACTTC. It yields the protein CASGLETGPLSYEQYF.

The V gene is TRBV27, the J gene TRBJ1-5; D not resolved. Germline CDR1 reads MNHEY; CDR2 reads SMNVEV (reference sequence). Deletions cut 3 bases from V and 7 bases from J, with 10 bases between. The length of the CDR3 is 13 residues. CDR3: CASSFRSRQPQHF. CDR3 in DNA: TGTGCCAGCAGTTTCCGCTCCCGGCAGCCCCAGCATTTT.

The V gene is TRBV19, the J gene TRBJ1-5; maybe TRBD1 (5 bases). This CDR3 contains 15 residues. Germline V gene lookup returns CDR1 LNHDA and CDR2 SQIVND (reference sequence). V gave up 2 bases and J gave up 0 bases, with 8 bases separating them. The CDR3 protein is CASSILGGSNQPQHF. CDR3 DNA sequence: TGTGCCAGTAGTATACTGGGGGGTAGCAATCAGCCCCAGCATTTT.

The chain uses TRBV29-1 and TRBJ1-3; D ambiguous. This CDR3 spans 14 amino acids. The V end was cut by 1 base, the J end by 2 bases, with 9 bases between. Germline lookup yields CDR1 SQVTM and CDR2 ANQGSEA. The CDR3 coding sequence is TGCAGCGTTGAAGTATGGGCAGCTGGAAACACCATATATTTT. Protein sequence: CSVEVWAAGNTIYF.

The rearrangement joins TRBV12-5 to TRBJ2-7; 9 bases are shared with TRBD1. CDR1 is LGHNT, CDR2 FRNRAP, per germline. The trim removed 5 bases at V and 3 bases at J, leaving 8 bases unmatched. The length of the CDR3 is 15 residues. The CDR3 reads CASGPAGTGNYEQYF. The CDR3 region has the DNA TGTGCTAGTGGTCCGGCCGGGACAGGGAACTACGAGCAGTACTTC. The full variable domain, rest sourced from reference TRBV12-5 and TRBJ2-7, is DARVTQTPRHKVTEMGQEVTMRCQPILGHNTVFWYRQTMMQGLELLAYFRNRAPLDDSGMPKDRFSAEMPDATLATLKIQPSEPRDSAVYFCASGPAGTGNYEQYFGPGTRLTVT.

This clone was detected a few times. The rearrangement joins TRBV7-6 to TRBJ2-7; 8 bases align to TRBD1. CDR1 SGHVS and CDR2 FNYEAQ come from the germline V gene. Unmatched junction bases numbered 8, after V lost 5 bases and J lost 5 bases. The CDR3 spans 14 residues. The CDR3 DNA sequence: TGTGCCAGCAGCCCCGGACAGGGCAGGAACGAGCAGTACTTC. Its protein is CASSPGQGRNEQYF.

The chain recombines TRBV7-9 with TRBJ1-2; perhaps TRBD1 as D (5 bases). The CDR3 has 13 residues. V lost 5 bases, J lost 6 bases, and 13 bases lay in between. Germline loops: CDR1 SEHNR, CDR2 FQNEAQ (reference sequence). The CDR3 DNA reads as TGTGCCAGCAGCCTTCGGGGCCTCGATGGCTACACCTTC. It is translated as CASSLRGLDGYTF.

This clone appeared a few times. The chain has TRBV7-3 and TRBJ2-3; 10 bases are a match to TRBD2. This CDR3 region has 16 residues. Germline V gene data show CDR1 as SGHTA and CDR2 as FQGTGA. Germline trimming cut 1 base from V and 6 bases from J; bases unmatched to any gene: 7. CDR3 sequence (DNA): TGTGCCAGCAGCTTAAGTAGCGGGAGGACGGGCGATACGCAGTATTTT. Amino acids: CASSLSSGRTGDTQYF.

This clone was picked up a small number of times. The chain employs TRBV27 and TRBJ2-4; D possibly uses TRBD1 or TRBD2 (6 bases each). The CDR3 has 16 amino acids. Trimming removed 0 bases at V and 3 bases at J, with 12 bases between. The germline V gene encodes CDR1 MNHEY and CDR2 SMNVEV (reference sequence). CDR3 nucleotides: TGTGCCAGCAGTTTATCGGGGGGCGCGGGCAAAAACATTCAGTACTTC. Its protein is CASSLSGGAGKNIQYF.

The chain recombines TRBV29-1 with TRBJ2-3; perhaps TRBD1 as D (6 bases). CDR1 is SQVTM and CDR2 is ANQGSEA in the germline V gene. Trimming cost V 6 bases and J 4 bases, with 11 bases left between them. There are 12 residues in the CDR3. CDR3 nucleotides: TGCAGCGTGACAGGTTGGGCAGATACGCAGTATTTT. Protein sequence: CSVTGWADTQYF.

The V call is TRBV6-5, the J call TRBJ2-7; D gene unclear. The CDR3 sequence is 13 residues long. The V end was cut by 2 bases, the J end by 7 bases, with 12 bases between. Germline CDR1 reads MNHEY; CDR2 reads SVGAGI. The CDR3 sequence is CASSYPLSREQYF. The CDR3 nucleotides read TGTGCCAGCAGTTACCCTCTCTCGAGAGAGCAGTACTTC.

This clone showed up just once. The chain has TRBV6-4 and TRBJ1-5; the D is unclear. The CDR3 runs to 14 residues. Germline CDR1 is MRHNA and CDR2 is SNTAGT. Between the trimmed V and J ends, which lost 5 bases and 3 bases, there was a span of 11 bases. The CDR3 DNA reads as TGTGCCAGCAGTTACCCGGCTACCAATCAGCCCCAGCATTTT. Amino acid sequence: CASSYPATNQPQHF.

The CDR3: CSVEGLGGTSGDNEQFF. CDR3 coding DNA: TGCAGCGTTGAAGGTTTGGGCGGGACTAGCGGGGACAATGAGCAGTTCTTC. V and J are TRBV29-1 and TRBJ2-1, with 13 bases lining up with TRBD2. The CDR3 has 17 amino acids. Germline V gene data show CDR1 as SQVTM and CDR2 as ANQGSEA. Trimming took 1 base from V and 5 from J; bases not matched to a gene: 8.

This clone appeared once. This CDR3 is CASSEVVMDTQYF. The CDR3 DNA follows: TGTGCCAGCAGTGAAGTGGTGATGGATACGCAGTATTTT. V gene TRBV6-1 combines with J gene TRBJ2-3; D is unresolved. Trimming stripped 1 base from V and 6 bases from J, with 8 bases between. The length of the CDR3 is 13 residues. The germline CDR1 and CDR2 sequences are MNHNS and SASEGT.